The sequence of this T cell receptor (beta chain) was determined in a study of cytomegalovirus exposure and HLA in healthy donors. Germline V lookup: CDR1 MDHEN, CDR2 SYDVKM. The V end lost 4 bases, the J end lost 7 bases, and 10 bases lay between the germline ends. The CDR3 runs to 12 residues. The PCR was carried out with 60 Vbeta primers and 13 Jbeta primers. The table came from immunoSEQ multiplex PCR; TCRdb's copy has only in-frame clones and leaves some out. The sample shows some 120,000 clones, approximately 80% of them seen only once. This clone has only one observation. The chain has TRBV28 and TRBJ1-2; perhaps TRBD1 as D (6 bases). The receptor's source is a middle-aged man in good health and CMV-seronegative. The sample comprised PBMCs. CDR3 region: CASSSGQSGYTF. CDR3 nucleotides: TGTGCCAGCAGTTCCGGACAGTCTGGCTACACCTTC.